Below are 15 T cell receptor beta chains sequenced from a single sample in a study. Via MiXCR, TCRdb re-called the 5' RACE reads, giving one row per CDR3 protein. The sample lists over 55,000 distinct CDR3 sequences, roughly 28% occurring once. The sequenced sample was tumor-infiltrating memory CD4+ T cells sorted from the breast tumor. Subset described: memory CD4+ T cells, CD4+CD45RO+CD25-. The receptor source for this set is a female donor with breast cancer.

This clonotype showed up just a few times. The chain joins TRBV20-1 to TRBJ2-6; weak D call: TRBD1 (6 bases). The germline CDR1 and CDR2 sequences are DFQATT and SNEGSKA (reference sequence). The V end lost 6 bases, the J end lost 0 bases, and 6 bases lay between the germline ends. This CDR3 has 13 residues. CDR3 bases: TGCAGTGCGGACAGCTCTGGGGCCAACGTCCTGACTTTC. This translates into CSADSSGANVLTF.

The chain links TRBV9 to TRBJ2-1, with TRBD1 as a possible D gene (5 bases). Germline V lookup: CDR1 SGDLS, CDR2 YYNGEE. This CDR3 has 15 amino acids. V was cut by 1 base and J by 3 bases, with 11 bases left in between. The CDR3 loop is CASSVSSQGYNEQFF. CDR3 DNA: TGTGCCAGCAGCGTATCCTCCCAGGGCTACAATGAGCAGTTCTTC. Drawing the rest from reference TRBV9 and TRBJ2-1, the complete variable domain is DSGVTQTPKHLITATGQRVTLRCSPRSGDLSVYWYQQSLDQGLQFLIQYYNGEERAKGNILERFSAQQFPDLHSELNLSSLELGDSALYFCASSVSSQGYNEQFFGPGTRLTVL.

This chain uses TRBV20-1 with TRBJ2-7, with 12 bases fitting TRBD2. V lost 5 bases and J lost 6; bases outside the gene matches: 11. Germline CDR1 reads DFQATT; CDR2 reads SNEGSKA (reference sequence). The CDR3 has 15 residues. CDR3 loop: CSASAGLAGGVEQYF. For the CDR3, the DNA is TGCAGTGCTTCTGCAGGTCTAGCGGGAGGGGTCGAGCAGTACTTC.

Points on this clonotype: Since the CDR3 does not end with the conserved phenylalanine or tryptophan, this likely comes from a read error. The chain joins TRBV9 to TRBJ2-5; 8 nucleotides align to TRBD1. CDR1 and CDR2 (germline): SGDLS, YYNGEE. V lost 0 bases and J lost 4; bases outside the gene matches: 8. The CDR3 contains 16 residues. The CDR3 DNA is TGTGCCAGCAGCGTAGGAGGTGGACAGGGAGGAGAGACCCAGTACCTC. Protein product: CASSVGGGQGGETQYL.

The V call is TRBV5-5, the J call TRBJ2-7, with TRBD2 as a possible D gene (6 bases). The CDR3 is made up of 13 amino acids. Trimming cost V 0 bases and J 4 bases, with 8 bases left between them. Germline V gene sequence: CDR1 SGHKS, CDR2 YYEKEE (reference sequence). CDR3 region: CASSLEAGYEQYF. For the CDR3, the DNA is TGTGCCAGCAGCTTGGAGGCGGGGTACGAGCAGTACTTC. The full variable domain, in which reference TRBV5-5 and TRBJ2-7 provide the parts outside the CDR3, is DAGVTQSPTHLIKTRGQQVTLRCSPISGHKSVSWYQQVLGQGPQFIFQYYEKEERGRGNFPDRFSARQFPNYSSELNVNALLLGDSALYLCASSLEAGYEQYFGPGTRLTVT.

To note about this clonotype: The junction and the germline gene differ at one end; a read error may be behind it. The chain couples TRBV7-7 to TRBJ2-1, with 8 bases that match TRBD2. The length of the CDR3 is 13 residues. Germline V gene sequence: CDR1 SSHAT, CDR2 FNYEAQ (reference sequence). The CDR3 nucleotides read TGTGCTAGCAGCCTCGGGGGGGGAGATGAGCAGTTCTTC. This translates into CASSLGGGDEQFF.

Judged by abundance, this clonotype is medium-sized (0.01 to 0.1%). The chain's CDR3 is CASSSTGLNTGELFF. The CDR3 nucleotides are TGTGCCAGCAGCTCGACAGGTTTGAACACCGGGGAGCTGTTTTTT. V gene TRBV7-2 combines with J gene TRBJ2-2; weak D call: TRBD1 (6 bases). Germline lookup yields CDR1 SGHTA and CDR2 FQGNSA. V lost 4 bases, J lost 1 base, and 10 bases lay in between. This CDR3 is built from 15 residues.

The table lists this clonotype with many counts. The rearrangement joins TRBV20-1 to TRBJ2-1; 11 nucleotides align to TRBD1. The CDR3 totals 14 residues. V shed 4 bases and J 7 bases; nucleotides not matched to a gene: 6. Germline CDR1 is DFQATT and CDR2 is SNEGSKA (reference sequence). CDR3 nucleotide sequence: TGCAGTGCTAATCGGGACAGGGGGGTAAATGAGCAGTTCTTC. Its translation is CSANRDRGVNEQFF.

The chain employs TRBV29-1 and TRBJ1-2; 7 nucleotides line up with TRBD1. The trim removed 7 bases at V and 4 bases at J, leaving 6 bases unmatched. This CDR3 has 12 amino acids. In germline, CDR1 is SQVTM, CDR2 ANQGSEA. The CDR3: CSGIDRAYGYTF. CDR3 coding DNA: TGCAGCGGGATTGACAGGGCCTATGGCTACACCTTC.

Turning to this clonotype: One end of the junction does not line up with germline, which may come from a read error. This rearrangement joins TRBV7-2 to TRBJ1-2; D unresolved. Germline values: CDR1 SGHTA, CDR2 FQGNSA. This CDR3 is 11 amino acids long. Here the CDR3 DNA reads TGTGCCAGCAGCTCCCCCCGGACGGTCTCGTGG. It codes for CASSSPRTVSW.

J is TRBJ2-1 and V is TRBV20-1; 9 positions match TRBD1. Germline CDR1 is DFQATT and CDR2 is SNEGSKA (reference sequence). V shed 0 bases, J shed 9 bases, and the junction held 9 bases outside the gene matches. The CDR3 spans 15 residues. The CDR3 DNA follows: TGCAGTGCTAGAGACCCCCGGACAGGGGATTCTGAGCAGTTCTTC. Its translation is CSARDPRTGDSEQFF.

The rearrangement uses TRBV10-3 and TRBJ2-3, with 10 bases fitting TRBD1. In germline, CDR1 is ENHRY, CDR2 SYGVKD. This CDR3 contains 14 residues. With 6 bases clipped from V and 4 bases from J, the junction kept 4 bases outside the gene matches. The CDR3 loop is CAISAGTGADTQYF. The CDR3 nucleotides are TGTGCCATCAGCGCCGGGACAGGGGCAGATACGCAGTATTTT.

V is TRBV5-5 and J is TRBJ1-1; D ambiguous. The CDR3 is 14 residues long. Germline V gene sequence: CDR1 SGHKS, CDR2 YYEKEE (reference sequence). V was clipped by 2 bases and J by 2 bases, with 10 bases between them. CDR3 DNA sequence: TGTGCCAGCAGCTTTGGGCAGATCAACACTGAAGCTTTCTTT. Protein sequence: CASSFGQINTEAFF.

This clonotype was counted a few times. The chain employs TRBV20-1 and TRBJ2-1; 10 positions match TRBD2. V lost 8 bases, J lost 1 base, and 11 bases stayed unmatched. The CDR3 covers 16 residues. Germline loops: CDR1 DFQATT, CDR2 SNEGSKA (reference sequence). CDR3 sequence (DNA): TGCAGTTCTCCCGGGACTAGCGCTTTATCCTACAATGAGCAGTTCTTC. Encoded protein: CSSPGTSALSYNEQFF.

A note on this clonotype: Relative to the germline gene, one junction end is altered; a read error may explain this. The genes are TRBV7-2 and TRBJ2-7, with TRBD2 identical over 15 bases. The CDR3 spans 17 residues. Germline V gene data show CDR1 as SGHTA and CDR2 as FQGNSA. The CDR3 bases are TGTGCCAGCAGCCCCGTTGGACTAGCGGGAGGGAATCACGAGCAGTCCTTC. Translated, it gives CASSPVGLAGGNHEQSF.